A few counts support the clone carrying this T cell receptor (beta chain). Its antigen is undetermined. This specimen comes from a study of response to subunit inactivated influenza vaccine. TCRdb re-derived calls from the RT-PCR reads in MiXCR, one entry per CDR3 protein. In the table there are about 530,000 distinct CDR3 sequences, approximately 10% of which are singletons. Regarding the study as a whole: Only a handful of new T cells, the authors suggested, are recruited with each seasonal influenza vaccination.

There are 13 residues in the CDR3. V lost 6 bases and J lost 3, with 11 bases in between. The V gene is TRBV12-3 or TRBV12-4, the J gene TRBJ1-1; possibly TRBD1 for D (6 bases). The sample in question was PBMCs from blood, obtained on the day of vaccination. The receptor comes from a man aged 45-60 years who received an inactivated influenza vaccine. The CDR3 nucleotides are TGTGCCAGCAGCCCTAGACAGGACACTGAAGCTTTCTTT. Encoded protein: CASSPRQDTEAFF.